This is a list of T cell receptor beta chains from one sample in a study of blood T cell repertoires in COVID-19. Clones were sequenced by immunoSEQ multiplex PCR, and TCRdb holds only the in-frame ones, with some missing. The sample carries 55,000 to 80,000 clones, approximately 91% recorded once. Specimen: peripheral blood. Receptors originate from a human donor in a cohort sampled during active COVID-19. The CDR3 runs from the conserved cysteine through the conserved F or W. D genes are given only for firm matches. Rows may omit the clone size; those that give it use once, few, many or a size class.

abundance	v_gene	j_gene	d_gene	CDR3aa	CDR3nt
.	TRBV5-1	TRBJ1-4	.	CASSREGVGTNEKLFF	TGCGCCAGCAGCCGTGAGGGGGTAGGAACTAATGAAAAACTGTTTTTT
.	TRBV19	TRBJ2-2	TRBD2	CASSSGLAGIGRNGELFF	TGTGCCAGTAGCTCGGGCCTAGCGGGAATAGGAAGGAACGGGGAGCTGTTTTTT
once	TRBV5-1	TRBJ1-6	TRBD1	CASSRTGDNSPLHF	TGCGCCAGCAGCCGTACAGGGGATAATTCACCCCTCCACTTT
.	TRBV11-1	TRBJ1-3	.	CASSFGGAAGNTIYF	TGTGCCAGCAGCTTCGGAGGGGCCGCTGGGAACACCATATATTTT
.	TRBV28	TRBJ2-7	TRBD2	CASSLAGGPYEQYF	TGTGCCAGCAGTTTAGCGGGAGGACCCTACGAGCAGTACTTC
.	TRBV2	TRBJ1-4	.	CASSDFTVGRLNEKLFF	TGTGCCAGCAGTGACTTCACTGTCGGCCGACTTAATGAAAAACTGTTTTTT
.	TRBV28	TRBJ2-7	TRBD1	CASRGTGNGYEQYF	TGTGCCAGCCGGGGGACAGGGAATGGGTACGAGCAGTACTTC
.	TRBV29-1	TRBJ2-7	TRBD2	CSVELAASSYEQYF	TGCAGCGTTGAACTAGCGGCAAGCTCCTACGAGCAGTACTTC
.	TRBV6-1	TRBJ1-2	TRBD1	CASSDLGTGFLDYGYTF	TGTGCCAGCAGTGATTTGGGGACAGGGTTCCTGGACTATGGCTACACCTTC
.	TRBV3-1/TRBV3-2	TRBJ2-7	TRBD1	CASRMGQGHEQYF	TGTGCCAGCAGGATGGGACAGGGGCACGAGCAGTACTTC
.	TRBV6-5	TRBJ2-3	TRBD2	CASKRGSGPDTQYF	TGTGCCAGCAAGCGGGGTTCTGGGCCAGATACGCAGTATTTT